This passage covers 5 T cell receptor beta chains from one sample sequenced in a study of shared T cell receptors in the human thymus (dated by TCRdb to the early 2020s). To prepare the library, the immunoSEQ multiplex PCR assay was applied. The table was pulled from immuneACCESS by TCRdb, which kept in-frame rearrangements only. Such tables lose some clones; where checked, under half of the loss comes from unresolved V genes, and the rest has no known cause. The sample table contains 720,000 or so clones; only one count was recorded for 80% to 90% of them. More than 0.01% of the sample is held by the ten biggest clonotypes. Separately, the same data were catalogued under a study of human thymus T cells.

The sample comprised thymocytes. The receptors shown here come from a girl under three years old with a congenital heart defect. Donor details come from another sample of the same person, matched by shared clones.

This chain links TRBV6-1 with TRBJ2-5; 15 bases align to TRBD2. The V and J ends lost 4 bases and 4 bases, in that order; junction bases with no gene match: 13. CDR1 MNHNS and CDR2 SASEGT come from the germline V gene. The CDR3 sequence is 19 residues long. The CDR3, as DNA: TGTGCCAGCAGTGCCCACCGGACTAGCGGGGGGGCCAATAGAGAGACCCAGTACTTC. Its protein product is CASSAHRTSGGANRETQYF.

The chain uses TRBV29-1 and TRBJ2-7; 9 nucleotides line up with TRBD1. The CDR3 spans 13 residues. CDR1 is SQVTM and CDR2 is ANQGSEA in the germline V gene. Unmatched junction bases numbered 8, after V lost 7 bases and J lost 4 bases. CDR3 amino acids: CSAQMGQGYEQYF. In nucleotides, the CDR3 is TGCAGCGCCCAAATGGGACAGGGATACGAGCAGTACTTC.

V is TRBV6-6 and J is TRBJ1-6, with a tentative D call TRBD1 (6 bases). The V end lost 2 bases, the J end lost 7 bases, and 15 bases lay between the germline ends. Germline V gene data show CDR1 as MNHNY and CDR2 as SVGAGI (reference sequence). This CDR3 spans 16 amino acids. The CDR3 sequence: CASSYRGWGPNSPLHF. CDR3 DNA sequence: TGTGCCAGCAGTTACCGCGGGTGGGGGCCAAATTCACCCCTCCACTTT.

Note on this clone: The sample contains more than one DNA sequence encoding this CDR3. V gene TRBV5-1 combines with J gene TRBJ2-3, with 8 nucleotides matching TRBD2. The J segment lost 5 bases and the V segment lost 6 bases, leaving 14 bases of the junction unmatched. There are 16 residues in the CDR3. CDR1 is SGHRS and CDR2 is YFSETQ in the germline V gene. CDR3 in amino acids: CASTRGSGGTGDTQYF. CDR3 sequence (DNA): TGCGCCAGCACGCGAGGGAGCGGGGGTACGGGAGATACGCAGTATTTT.

CDR3 loop: CASSFAGGQDTEAFF. DNA for the CDR3: TGTGCCAGCAGCTTCGCAGGGGGACAGGACACTGAAGCTTTCTTT. The chain links TRBV7-3 to TRBJ1-1; 8 bases match TRBD1. There are 15 residues in the CDR3. The J segment lost 3 bases and the V segment lost 3 bases, leaving 6 bases of the junction unmatched. CDR1 and CDR2 from the germline V gene are SGHTA and FQGTGA.